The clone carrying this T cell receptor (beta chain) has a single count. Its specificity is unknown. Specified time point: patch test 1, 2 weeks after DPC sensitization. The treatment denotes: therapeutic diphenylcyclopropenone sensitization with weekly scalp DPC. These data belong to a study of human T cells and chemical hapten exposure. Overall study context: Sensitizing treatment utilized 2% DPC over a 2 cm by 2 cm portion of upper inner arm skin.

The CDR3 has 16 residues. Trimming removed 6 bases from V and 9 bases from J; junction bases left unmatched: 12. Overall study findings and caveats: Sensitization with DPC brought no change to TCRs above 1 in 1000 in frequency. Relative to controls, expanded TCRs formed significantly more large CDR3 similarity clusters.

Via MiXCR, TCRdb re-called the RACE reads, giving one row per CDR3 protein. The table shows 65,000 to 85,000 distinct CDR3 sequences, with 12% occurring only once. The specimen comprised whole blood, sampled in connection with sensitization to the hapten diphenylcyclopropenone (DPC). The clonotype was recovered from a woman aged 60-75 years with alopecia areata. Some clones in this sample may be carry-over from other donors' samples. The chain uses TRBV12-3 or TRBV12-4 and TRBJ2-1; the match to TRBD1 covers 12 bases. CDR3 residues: CASRANPGTGGTEQFF. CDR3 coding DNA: TGTGCCAGCAGGGCTAACCCCGGGACAGGGGGCACTGAGCAGTTCTTC.